This T cell receptor (beta chain) is drawn from a study of blood T cell repertoires in COVID-19. Sequencing used immunoSEQ multiplex PCR; TCRdb keeps in-frame clones, though not all of them. This table holds about 230,000 clones, about 80% found once. The CDR3 runs to 15 residues. Germline V gene lookup returns CDR1 SGHRS and CDR2 YFSETQ. With 1 base clipped from V and 7 bases from J, the junction kept 8 bases outside the gene matches. Sample: peripheral blood. This TCR came from a man between 45 and 60 years old with active or convalescent COVID-19. This sequence joins TRBV5-1 and TRBJ2-1; 7 bases line up with TRBD2. CDR3 in amino acids: CASSLFTGGGNEQFF. CDR3 in DNA: TGCGCCAGCAGCTTGTTTACGGGGGGAGGTAATGAGCAGTTCTTC.